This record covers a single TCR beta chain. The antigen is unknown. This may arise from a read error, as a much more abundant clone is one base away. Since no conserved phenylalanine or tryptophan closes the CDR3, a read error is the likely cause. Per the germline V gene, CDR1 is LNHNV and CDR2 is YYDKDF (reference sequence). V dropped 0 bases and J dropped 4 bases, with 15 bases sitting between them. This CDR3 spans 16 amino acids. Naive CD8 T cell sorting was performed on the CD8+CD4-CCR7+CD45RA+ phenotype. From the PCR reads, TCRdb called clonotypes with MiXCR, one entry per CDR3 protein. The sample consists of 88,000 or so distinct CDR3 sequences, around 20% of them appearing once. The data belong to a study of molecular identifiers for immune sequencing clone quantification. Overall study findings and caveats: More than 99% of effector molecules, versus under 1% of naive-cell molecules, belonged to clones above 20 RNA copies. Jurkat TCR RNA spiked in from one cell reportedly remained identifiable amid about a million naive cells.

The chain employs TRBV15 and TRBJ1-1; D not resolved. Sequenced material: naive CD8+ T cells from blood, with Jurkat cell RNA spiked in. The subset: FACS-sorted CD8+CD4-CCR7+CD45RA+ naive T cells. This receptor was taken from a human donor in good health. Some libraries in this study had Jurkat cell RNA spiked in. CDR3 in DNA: TGTGCCACCAGCAGAGATCGGAACAGAGGGTTCACTGAAGCTTTCTCT. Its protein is CATSRDRNRGFTEAFS.